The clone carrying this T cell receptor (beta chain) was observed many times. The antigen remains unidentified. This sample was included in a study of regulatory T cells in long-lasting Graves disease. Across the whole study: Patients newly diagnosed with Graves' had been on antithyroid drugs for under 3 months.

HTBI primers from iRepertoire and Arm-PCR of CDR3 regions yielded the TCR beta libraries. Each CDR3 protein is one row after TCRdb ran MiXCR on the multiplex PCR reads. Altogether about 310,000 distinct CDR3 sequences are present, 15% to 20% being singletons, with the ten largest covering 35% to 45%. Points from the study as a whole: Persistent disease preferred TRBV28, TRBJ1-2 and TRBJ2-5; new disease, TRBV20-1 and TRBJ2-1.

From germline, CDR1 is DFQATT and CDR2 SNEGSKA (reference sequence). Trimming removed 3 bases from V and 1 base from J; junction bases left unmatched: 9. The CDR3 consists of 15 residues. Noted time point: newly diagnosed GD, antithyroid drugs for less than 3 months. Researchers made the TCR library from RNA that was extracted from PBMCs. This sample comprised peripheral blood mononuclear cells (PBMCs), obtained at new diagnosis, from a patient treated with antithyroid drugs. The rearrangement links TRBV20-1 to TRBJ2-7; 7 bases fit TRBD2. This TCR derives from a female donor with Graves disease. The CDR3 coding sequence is TGCAGTGCTAGTCCCGTCGGGGGGATGTCCTACGAGCAGTACTTC. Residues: CSASPVGGMSYEQYF.